The 21 T cell receptor beta chains presented below share a single source sample, sequenced in a study of CD4 T cell repertoires in COVID-19 (dated by TCRdb to the early 2020s). Uncultured memory T cell samples were subjected to sequencing directly after ex vivo isolation. Library generation was performed with the immunoSEQ multiplex PCR assay. Here the immuneACCESS table is served through TCRdb, limited to in-frame sequences with V and J called. Missing clones are a known gap in these copies; in checked studies unresolved V genes cover under half, and the rest lacks a known reason. Present in this sample are approximately 22,000 clones, around 86% of which were seen just once. The top ten clones comprise less than 0.7% of the sample. The sequenced sample was central memory CD4+ T cells from blood, obtained before the COVID-19 pandemic. This specimen's cell subset or site label, per the study, means: CD4+ T central memory cells. The receptors derive from a human donor who had COVID-19.

The V and J genes are TRBV7-9 and TRBJ1-2; TRBD1 might be the D (5 bases). CDR3 size: 14 residues. Germline CDR1 reads SEHNR; CDR2 reads FQNEAQ (reference sequence). V shed 2 bases and J shed 8 bases, with 15 bases lying between them. Here the CDR3 reads CASSLLDSLRGYTF. For the CDR3, the DNA is TGTGCCAGCAGCTTACTAGACAGTCTTCGGGGCTACACCTTC. Full variable domain (missing parts from reference TRBV7-9 and TRBJ1-2): DTGVSQNPRHKITKRGQNVTFRCDPISEHNRLYWYRQTLGQGPEFLTYFQNEAQLEKSRLLSDRFSAERPKGSFSTLEIQRTEQGDSAMYLCASSLLDSLRGYTFGSGTRLTVV.

The chain uses TRBV18 and TRBJ2-3; 9 positions agree with TRBD1. The V segment lost 4 bases and the J segment 4 bases; nucleotides outside the gene matches: 6. The CDR3 length is 15 residues. Germline CDR1 reads KGHSH; CDR2 reads LQKENI. The CDR3 loop reads CASSLRDRDPDTQYF. The CDR3 coding sequence is TGTGCCAGCTCACTCCGGGACAGGGACCCAGATACGCAGTATTTT.

CDR3 region: CSGRQGMNTEAFF. The CDR3 nucleotides read TGCAGCGGGAGACAGGGCATGAACACTGAAGCTTTCTTT. The chain recombines TRBV29-1 with TRBJ1-1; TRBD1 aligns across 7 bases. After removal of 7 bases from V and 0 bases from J, the junction contained 5 bases not matched to a gene. The CDR3 runs to 13 residues. Looked up from germline, CDR1 is SQVTM and CDR2 is ANQGSEA.

Of note for this clone: The identical CDR3 is also encoded by other nucleotide sequences in the sample. The rearrangement joins TRBV7-7 to TRBJ2-7; TRBD2 matches 13 bases. CDR3 length: 14 residues. Trimming removed 5 bases from V and 5 bases from J; junction bases left unmatched: 3. CDR1 is SSHAT and CDR2 is FNYEAQ in the germline V gene (reference sequence). CDR3 in amino acids: CASSPGLAGDEQYF. The CDR3 DNA follows: TGTGCCAGCAGCCCAGGACTAGCGGGGGACGAGCAGTACTTC.

The chain has TRBV11-2 and TRBJ1-4, with D perhaps matching TRBD1 (6 bases). Trimming removed 2 bases from V and 8 bases from J, with 18 bases in between. Germline loops: CDR1 SGHAT, CDR2 FQNNGV. This CDR3 region has 16 residues. This CDR3 is CASSLPLWGPEEKLFF. The CDR3 bases are TGTGCCAGCAGCTTACCCCTTTGGGGGCCCGAGGAAAAACTGTTTTTT.

V is TRBV5-1 and J is TRBJ2-1; D may be TRBD2 (5 bases). Between the trimmed V and J ends, which lost 0 bases and 0 bases, there was a span of 13 bases. In germline, CDR1 is SGHRS, CDR2 YFSETQ. CDR3 length equals 17 residues. The CDR3 here is CASSLGTGKPSYNEQFF. CDR3 nucleotide sequence: TGCGCCAGCAGCTTGGGGACTGGAAAGCCCTCCTACAATGAGCAGTTCTTC.

V and J are TRBV5-6 and TRBJ1-2; 7 bases agree with TRBD1. Germline V lookup: CDR1 SGHDT, CDR2 YYEEEE. J gave up 2 bases and V 4 bases, and 5 bases lay outside the gene matches. The length of the CDR3 is 14 residues. Written as DNA, the CDR3 is TGTGCCAGCAGCCCTGGACAGGAAAACTATGGCTACACCTTC. Translation gives CASSPGQENYGYTF.

V is TRBV5-1 and J is TRBJ2-6; 8 nucleotides align to TRBD1. Looked up from germline, CDR1 is SGHRS and CDR2 is YFSETQ. This CDR3 is 17 amino acids long. With 2 bases clipped from V and 3 bases from J, the junction kept 7 bases outside the gene matches. CDR3 sequence: CASSLWAGGNGANVLTF. The CDR3 nucleotides read TGCGCCAGCAGCTTATGGGCAGGGGGCAATGGGGCCAACGTCCTGACTTTC.

The V call is TRBV5-6, the J call TRBJ2-5; no reliable D call. The V and J ends lost 1 base and 5 bases respectively, with 6 bases between them. The length of the CDR3 is 12 residues. The germline V gene has CDR1 SGHDT and CDR2 YYEEEE. The CDR3 loop is CASSLSRETQYF. The CDR3 nucleotides read TGTGCCAGCAGCTTGAGTCGGGAGACCCAGTACTTC.

This sequence joins TRBV7-6 and TRBJ1-4; D is perhaps TRBD1 (6 bases). Germline V CDR1 and CDR2: SGHVS, FNYEAQ. CDR3 length: 18 amino acids. V was shortened by 0 bases and J by 3 bases, with 17 bases between the two germline ends. The CDR3 protein is CASSLAAGAGASNEKLFF. The CDR3 nucleotides are TGTGCCAGCAGCTTAGCGGCAGGGGCGGGGGCCTCTAATGAAAAACTGTTTTTT.

This clone was observed once. V usage is TRBV5-1 and J usage is TRBJ2-1; 11 bases align to TRBD2. The V segment lost 3 bases and the J segment 1 base; nucleotides outside the gene matches: 6. This CDR3 is 17 amino acids long. From germline, CDR1 is SGHRS and CDR2 YFSETQ. The CDR3 spells CASSSSTSGVSYNEQFF. The CDR3 nucleotides read TGCGCCAGCAGCTCCTCGACTAGCGGGGTTTCCTACAATGAGCAGTTCTTC.

This clone was seen only a few times. The chain carries TRBV5-1 and TRBJ2-1, with 8 bases matching TRBD2. There are 15 residues in the CDR3. V shed 2 bases and J 7 bases; nucleotides not matched to a gene: 8. CDR1 SGHRS and CDR2 YFSETQ come from the germline V gene. The CDR3 nucleotides read TGCGCCAGCAGCTTATCCGGGACTAGGGGGAATGAGCAGTTCTTC. This gives the protein CASSLSGTRGNEQFF.

The rearrangement joins TRBV11-2 to TRBJ1-6; perhaps TRBD1 as D (5 bases). The CDR3 is 14 residues long. The V end was cut by 3 bases, the J end by 9 bases, with 12 bases between. Germline CDR1 SGHAT, CDR2 FQNNGV. CDR3 residues: CASSFTGVLSPLHF. The CDR3 bases are TGTGCCAGCAGCTTCACAGGTGTACTTTCACCCCTCCACTTT.

This clone was counted between two and nine times. V gene TRBV5-1 combines with J gene TRBJ2-1; 9 bases map to TRBD2. The V gene's germline CDR1 is SGHRS and CDR2 YFSETQ. This CDR3 is 14 amino acids long. V dropped 4 bases and J dropped 5; count of bases not matched to a gene: 4. For the CDR3, the DNA is TGCGCCAGCAGCCAGCGGGGGGCTGACAATGAGCAGTTCTTC. Protein: CASSQRGADNEQFF.

The rearrangement uses TRBV14 and TRBJ2-7; 13 nucleotides align to TRBD2. The CDR3 totals 15 residues. CDR1 and CDR2 from the germline V gene are SGHDN and FVKESK. J was trimmed by 6 bases and V by 3 bases; bases with no gene match: 5. CDR3 nucleotide sequence: TGTGCCAGCAGCCAGCGGACTAGCGGGAGTGCCGAGCAGTACTTC. Amino acid sequence: CASSQRTSGSAEQYF.

The rearrangement uses TRBV7-8 and TRBJ2-6; 7 nucleotides agree with TRBD2. Germline assignment: CDR1 SGHVS and CDR2 FQNEAQ. The CDR3 extends over 20 amino acids. V gave up 5 bases and J gave up 0 bases; unmatched junction bases: 16. CDR3 nucleotide sequence: TGTGCCAGCAGCCCAGCCCTACTAGCGCTAATAAGCTCTGGGGCCAACGTCCTGACTTTC. This encodes CASSPALLALISSGANVLTF.

The V gene is TRBV6-1, the J gene TRBJ2-6; the D gene is possibly TRBD1 (6 bases). This CDR3 is built from 13 residues. Germline CDR1 and CDR2: MNHNS and SASEGT. The V end lost 7 bases, the J end lost 4 bases, and 8 bases lay between the germline ends. CDR3 sequence (DNA): TGTGCCAGCAACAGGGCCGGGGCCAACGTCCTGACTTTC. Amino acid sequence: CASNRAGANVLTF.

This clone was seen just once. The V and J genes are TRBV10-3 and TRBJ2-3; unclear D gene. The germline V and J ends were trimmed by 11 bases and 0 bases, with 15 bases remaining between them. Germline CDR1 is ENHRY and CDR2 is SYGVKD. The CDR3 loop spans 14 amino acids. The CDR3 sequence is CAGRTDASTDTQYF. For the CDR3, the DNA is TGTGCCGGGCGAACTGATGCAAGCACAGATACGCAGTATTTT.

The V call is TRBV4-2, the J call TRBJ1-1; unclear D gene. The CDR3 is 13 residues long. Germline values: CDR1 LGHNA, CDR2 YNFKEQ. V shed 2 bases and J shed 0 bases, with 4 bases lying between them. The CDR3 sequence is CASSQIMNTEAFF. CDR3 in DNA: TGTGCCAGCAGCCAAATCATGAACACTGAAGCTTTCTTT.

This clone was seen a few times. The CDR3 bases are TGTGCCAGCAGTGAGGGGGAGGCCCATAACTATGGCTACACCTTC. Protein: CASSEGEAHNYGYTF. The genes are TRBV2 and TRBJ1-2; a weak D match, TRBD1 (5 bases). There are 15 residues in the CDR3. Trimming left V 3 bases short and J 1 base short, with 12 bases between. Germline V lookup: CDR1 SNHLY, CDR2 FYNNEI.

The J gene is TRBJ1-2, the V gene TRBV19; TRBD1 aligns across 9 bases. V gave up 7 bases and J gave up 8 bases; unmatched junction bases: 11. Germline CDR1 reads LNHDA; CDR2 reads SQIVND (reference sequence). The length of the CDR3 is 14 residues. CDR3 sequence reads: CASTRDRALGGYTF. In nucleotides, the CDR3 is TGTGCCAGTACCCGGGACAGGGCCCTCGGGGGCTACACCTTC. The variable domain in full, with the rest retrieved from reference TRBV19 and TRBJ1-2, is DGGITQSPKYLFRKEGQNVTLSCEQNLNHDAMYWYRQDPGQGLRLIYYSQIVNDFQKGDIAEGYSVSREKKESFPLTVTSAQKNPTAFYLCASTRDRALGGYTFGSGTRLTVV.